The clone carrying this T cell receptor (beta chain) was seen a few times. The antigen remains unidentified. This sample stems from a study of beta chain features in type 1 diabetes. Study-level results: A cDNA-based sequencing approach could over-represent cells with high TCR expression.

CDR3 size: 13 residues. CDR1 is SNHLY, CDR2 FYNNEI, per germline. V shed 3 bases and J shed 8 bases, with 10 bases lying between them. The sequenced template was cDNA made from the entire isolated RNA. Some clones are missing from TCRdb's copy, which holds only in-frame ones; the method was immunoSEQ multiplex PCR. The data show about 220,000 clones, approximately 10% seen once. The V gene is TRBV2, the J gene TRBJ1-4; D is uncertain. This TCR came from a man aged 18 to 35 in good health. Sequenced: central memory CD4+ T cells from blood. The CDR3 spells CASSDLVTEKLFF. CDR3 bases: TGTGCCAGCAGTGACCTGGTGACCGAAAAACTGTTTTTT.